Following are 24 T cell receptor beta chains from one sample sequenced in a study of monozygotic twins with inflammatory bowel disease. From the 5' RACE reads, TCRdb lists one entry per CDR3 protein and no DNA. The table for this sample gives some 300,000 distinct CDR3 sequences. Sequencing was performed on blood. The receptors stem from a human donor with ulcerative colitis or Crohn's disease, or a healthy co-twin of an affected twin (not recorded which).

CDR3: CAILASGSSYNEQFF. The V and J genes are TRBV10-3 and TRBJ2-1; without DNA, the TCRdb call of TRBD2 cannot be checked. CDR3 length: 15 residues. Germline V gene sequence: CDR1 ENHRY, CDR2 SYGVKD.

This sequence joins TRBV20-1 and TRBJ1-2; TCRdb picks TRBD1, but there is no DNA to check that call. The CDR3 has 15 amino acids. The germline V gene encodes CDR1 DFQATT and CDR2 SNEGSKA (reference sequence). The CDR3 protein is CSAPGHPSGGWGYTF.

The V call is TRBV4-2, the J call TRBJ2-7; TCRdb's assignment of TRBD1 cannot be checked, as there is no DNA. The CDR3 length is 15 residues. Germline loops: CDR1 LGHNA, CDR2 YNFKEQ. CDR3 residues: CASSYRDRGRLEQYF.

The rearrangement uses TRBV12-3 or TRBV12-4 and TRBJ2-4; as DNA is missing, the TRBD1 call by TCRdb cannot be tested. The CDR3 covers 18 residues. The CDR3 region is CASSHTSTGGIAKNIQYF.

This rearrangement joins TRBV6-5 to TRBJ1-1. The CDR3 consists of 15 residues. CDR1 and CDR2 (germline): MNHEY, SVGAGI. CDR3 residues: CASSYSRRVDTEAFF.

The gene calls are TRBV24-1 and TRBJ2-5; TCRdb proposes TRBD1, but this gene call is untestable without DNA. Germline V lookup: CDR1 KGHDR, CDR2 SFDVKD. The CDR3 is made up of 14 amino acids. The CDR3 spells CATSDRDRQETQYF.

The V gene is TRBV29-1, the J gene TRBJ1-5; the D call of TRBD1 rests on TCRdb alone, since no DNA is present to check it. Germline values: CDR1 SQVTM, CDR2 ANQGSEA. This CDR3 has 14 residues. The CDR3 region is CSAQGGQPGQPQHF. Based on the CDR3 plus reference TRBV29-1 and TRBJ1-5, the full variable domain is SAVISQKPSRDICQRGTSLTIQCQVDSQVTMMFWYRQQPGQSLTLIATANQGSEATYESGFVIDKFPISRPNLTFSTLTVSNMSPEDSSIYLCSAQGGQPGQPQHFGDGTRLSIL.

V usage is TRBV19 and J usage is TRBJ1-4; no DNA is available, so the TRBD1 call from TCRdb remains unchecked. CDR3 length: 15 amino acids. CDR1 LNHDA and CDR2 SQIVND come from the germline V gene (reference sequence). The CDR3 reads CASSRTGGNHEKLFF.

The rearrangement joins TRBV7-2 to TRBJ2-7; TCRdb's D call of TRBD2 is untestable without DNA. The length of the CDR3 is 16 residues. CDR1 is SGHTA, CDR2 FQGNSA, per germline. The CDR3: CASSLSPTSGDYEQYF.

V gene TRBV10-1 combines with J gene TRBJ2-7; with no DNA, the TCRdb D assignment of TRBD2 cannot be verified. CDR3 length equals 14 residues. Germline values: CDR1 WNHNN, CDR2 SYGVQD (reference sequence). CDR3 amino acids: CASRPGLYSYEQYF.

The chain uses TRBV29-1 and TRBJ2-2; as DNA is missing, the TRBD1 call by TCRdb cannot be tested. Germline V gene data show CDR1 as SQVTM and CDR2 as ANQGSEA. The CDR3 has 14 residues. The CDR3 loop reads CSVGRDRATGELFF.

Here the CDR3 reads CASMTGYNSPLHF. The chain uses TRBV19 and TRBJ1-6; absent DNA, TCRdb's TRBD1 call cannot be checked. Germline CDR1 LNHDA, CDR2 SQIVND (reference sequence). The CDR3 length is 13 residues.

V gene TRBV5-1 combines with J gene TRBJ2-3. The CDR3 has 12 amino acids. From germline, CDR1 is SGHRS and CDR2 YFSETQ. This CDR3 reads CASSLPTDTQYF.

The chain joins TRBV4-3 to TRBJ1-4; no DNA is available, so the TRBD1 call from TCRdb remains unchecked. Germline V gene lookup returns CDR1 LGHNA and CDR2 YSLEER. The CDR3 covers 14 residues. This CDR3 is CASSQDRGSGKLFF.

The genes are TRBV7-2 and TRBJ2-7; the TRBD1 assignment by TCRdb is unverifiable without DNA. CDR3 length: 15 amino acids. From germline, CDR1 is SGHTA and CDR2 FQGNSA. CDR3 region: CASSQAGHGTYEQYF.

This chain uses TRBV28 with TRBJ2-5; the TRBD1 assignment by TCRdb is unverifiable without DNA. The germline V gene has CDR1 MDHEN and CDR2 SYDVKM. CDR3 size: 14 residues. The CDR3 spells CASSISGTGETQYF.

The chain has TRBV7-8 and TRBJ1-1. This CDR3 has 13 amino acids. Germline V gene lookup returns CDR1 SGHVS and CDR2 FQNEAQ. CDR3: CASSLETIYEAFF.

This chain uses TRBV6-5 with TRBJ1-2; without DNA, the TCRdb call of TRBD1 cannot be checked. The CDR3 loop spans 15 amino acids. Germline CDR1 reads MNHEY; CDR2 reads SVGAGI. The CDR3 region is CASSFNPLKKSGYTF.

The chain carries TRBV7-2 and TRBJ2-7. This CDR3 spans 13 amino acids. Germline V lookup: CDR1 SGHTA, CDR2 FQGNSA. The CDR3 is CASSLHRAYEQYF. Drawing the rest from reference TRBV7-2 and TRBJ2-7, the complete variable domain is GAGVSQSPSNKVTEKGKDVELRCDPISGHTALYWYRQSLGQGLEFLIYFQGNSAPDKSGLPSDRFSAERTGGSVSTLTIQRTQQEDSAVYLCASSLHRAYEQYFGPGTRLTVT.

Here the CDR3 reads CSASSASGNTIYF. This rearrangement joins TRBV20-1 to TRBJ1-3. Germline-derived CDR1 and CDR2 are DFQATT and SNEGSKA (reference sequence). This CDR3 is 13 amino acids long.

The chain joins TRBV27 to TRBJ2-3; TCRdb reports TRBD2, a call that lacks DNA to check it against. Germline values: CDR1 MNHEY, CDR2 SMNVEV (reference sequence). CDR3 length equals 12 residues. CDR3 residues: CASKEGLNTQYF.

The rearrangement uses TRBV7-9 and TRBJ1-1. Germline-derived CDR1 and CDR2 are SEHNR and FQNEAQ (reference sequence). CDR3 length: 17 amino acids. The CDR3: CASTRNGDLGFYTEAFF.

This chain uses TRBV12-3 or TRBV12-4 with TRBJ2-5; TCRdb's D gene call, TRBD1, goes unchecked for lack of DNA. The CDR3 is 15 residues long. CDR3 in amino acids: CASSLVGTGRETQYF.

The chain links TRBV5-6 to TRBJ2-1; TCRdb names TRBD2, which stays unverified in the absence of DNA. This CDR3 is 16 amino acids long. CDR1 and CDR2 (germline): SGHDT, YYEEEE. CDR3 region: CASSDSGGSSYNEQFF.